Listed below are T cell receptor beta chains from one sample, sequenced in a study of T cell repertoires in cytomegalovirus infection. No antigen is known for these receptors. TCRdb fed the reads into MiXCR, producing one record per CDR3 protein. The sample has about 700,000 distinct CDR3 sequences, roughly 33% seen once. This material consisted of cultured PBMCs, taken from culture after CMV antigen stimulation. These TCRs come from a human donor in good health (CMV status not recorded). Some clones in this sample may be carry-over from other donors' samples. Both conserved end residues are part of each CDR3. A D gene is named only where the DNA matches it firmly. Where a row states a size, it is once, few, many or the class of an expanded clone; other rows omit it.

CDR3 DNA,CDR3 protein,D gene,V gene,clone size,J gene,CDR3 length
TGCGCCAGCAGCCAAGATGACAGGGTTCGTCAGCCCCAGCATTTT,CASSQDDRVRQPQHF,TRBD1,TRBV4-1,few,TRBJ1-5,15
TGTGCCAGCAGTTCGCCTACTAGGAGAGCTATGGAGACCCAGTACTTC,CASSSPTRRAMETQYF,NA,TRBV28,NA,TRBJ2-5,16
TGTGCCAGCAGTTCCCTTCCCGGGAGACAATCCCGAGCGATCAATGAGCAGTTCTTC,CASSSLPGRQSRAINEQFF,NA,TRBV28,NA,TRBJ2-1,19
TGTGCCAGCAGCTGGACTAGCGGGAGGTCCGGGGAGCTGTTTTTT,CASSWTSGRSGELFF,TRBD2,TRBV7-2,few,TRBJ2-2,15
TGTGCCAGCAGCCATTCTCGGGAGTTGCAGCCCCAGCATTTT,CASSHSRELQPQHF,NA,TRBV27,NA,TRBJ1-5,14
TGTGCCAGCAGCTTCTCCGAAGTCCGAAGCAATGAGCAGTTCTTC,CASSFSEVRSNEQFF,NA,TRBV7-6,NA,TRBJ2-1,15
TGTGCCAGCAGTGTTACCAATCATCAGCCCCAGCATTTT,CASSVTNHQPQHF,NA,TRBV27,NA,TRBJ1-5,13
TGTGCCAGCAGTTCAGTTGGGGGGATCACTGAAGCTTTCTTT,CASSSVGGITEAFF,NA,TRBV12-3/TRBV12-4,NA,TRBJ1-1,14
TGTGCCAGTACCGAGGACGGGGTGGGCAATCAGCCCCAGCATTTT,CASTEDGVGNQPQHF,NA,TRBV19,few,TRBJ1-5,15
TGTGCCAGCAGCTTCAGGGTAACTGGGGCCAACGTCCTGACTTTC,CASSFRVTGANVLTF,NA,TRBV7-6,few,TRBJ2-6,15
TGTGCCAGCAGTTCCCTTAGGGGAGTTGGCCCTGAAGCTTTCTTT,CASSSLRGVGPEAFF,NA,TRBV2,NA,TRBJ1-1,15
TGTGCCAGCAGTCGCCGGATAGATCAGCCCCAGCATTTT,CASSRRIDQPQHF,NA,TRBV12-3/TRBV12-4,NA,TRBJ1-5,13
TGTGCCAGCAGCTCCACAGGGGCTAACTATGGCTACACCTTC,CASSSTGANYGYTF,TRBD1,TRBV7-2,many,TRBJ1-2,14
TGCAGCGCCAGAAGCGGGAGTCCCCCAGATACGCAGTATTTT,CSARSGSPPDTQYF,TRBD2,TRBV29-1,NA,TRBJ2-3,14
TGTGCCAGCAGCACCGACCCCAAAGAGCAGTTCTTC,CASSTDPKEQFF,NA,TRBV7-9,few,TRBJ2-1,12
TGCAGTGCCAAACAGTGGGGATCACCCCTCCACTTT,CSAKQWGSPLHF,NA,TRBV20-1,once,TRBJ1-6,12
TGTGCCAGCAGCCTCAGGGGCCATAATTCACCCCTCCACTTT,CASSLRGHNSPLHF,NA,TRBV13,NA,TRBJ1-6,14
TGTGCCAGCAGCGTAACCGGGCCTCAAGGAGTGCAGTACTTC,CASSVTGPQGVQYF,NA,TRBV7-2,few,TRBJ2-7,14
TGCGCCAGCAGCTTCACAGGGAGGACGCGGGAGACCCAGTACTTC,CASSFTGRTRETQYF,NA,TRBV5-1,NA,TRBJ2-5,15
TGTGCCAGCAGCCAGGCACATGATAGGTTCTTC,CASSQAHDRFF,NA,TRBV7-2,many,TRBJ2-1,11
TGTGCCAGCAGCGCTAGGGCGGGGACGAGCTCCTACAATGAGCAGTTCTTC,CASSARAGTSSYNEQFF,NA,TRBV7-2,NA,TRBJ2-1,17
TGTGCCAGCAGCTTCGGGCGTTTCGCAGAAGCTGACATGAACACTGAAGCTTTCTTT,CASSFGRFAEADMNTEAFF,NA,TRBV7-8,NA,TRBJ1-1,19
TGTGCCAGCAGTCGACAGGGTAACAAGCCCCAGCATTTT,CASSRQGNKPQHF,TRBD1,TRBV7-2,few,TRBJ1-5,13
TGTGCCACCCGAGGCAGGGATCTTACAGATACGCAGTATTTT,CATRGRDLTDTQYF,NA,TRBV24-1,NA,TRBJ2-3,14
TGTGCCAGCAGCCCACGACAGGGGGGGCACACTGAAGCTTTCTTT,CASSPRQGGHTEAFF,TRBD1,TRBV5-4,few,TRBJ1-1,15
TGTGCCAGCACTCTGAACGGACGCAATCAGCCCCAGCATTTT,CASTLNGRNQPQHF,NA,TRBV28,few,TRBJ1-5,14